The present T cell receptor beta chain was sequenced within a study of T cells in Graves' hyperthyroidism and ophthalmopathy. General study results and limits: Blood also contained most expanded thyroid clonotypes above 0.001.

Regions amplified from RNA transcripts were the TCR beta CDR3 regions. Using the HTBI primer set, a first-round RT-PCR was run on the TCR CDR3. TCRdb re-derived calls from the multiplex PCR reads in MiXCR, one entry per CDR3 protein. The data show about 500,000 distinct CDR3 sequences, approximately 49% seen once. This CDR3 spans 14 amino acids. CDR1 and CDR2 (germline): SGHRS, YFSETQ. Only a few counts were recorded for this clonotype. As yet, its antigen is unknown. An end of the junction differs from the germline gene, which may be a read error. The specimen was peripheral blood or thyroid tissue (not recorded which). The TCR was taken from an adult woman with Graves' disease, either hyperthyroidism or ophthalmopathy (not recorded which). V gene TRBV5-1 combines with J gene TRBJ1-1; 10 nucleotides align to TRBD1. The CDR3 loop is CASSFSTGGGEAFF. The DNA for the CDR3 is TGTGCCAGCAGCTTCTCGACAGGGGGCGGGGAAGCTTTCTTT.